This T cell receptor beta chain was recovered during a study of T cell repertoires in cytomegalovirus infection. Looking at the study overall: Through public TCR beta signatures, both CMV infection and matching HLA type were indicated.

The CDR3 loop spans 15 amino acids. V lost 1 base, J lost 5 bases, and 14 bases lay in between. Germline CDR1 is MNHEY and CDR2 is SVGAGI. Each CDR3 protein gets one entry after TCRdb re-called the reads with MiXCR. This table holds about 440,000 distinct CDR3 sequences, approximately 31% found once. This rearrangement joins TRBV6-5 to TRBJ2-5; perhaps TRBD1 as D (7 bases). The TCR was taken from a human donor in good health (CMV status not recorded). Some clones in this sample may be carry-over from other donors' samples. Sequenced: PBMCs. The CDR3 DNA reads TGTGCCAGCAGTTACTTCAGGGGGGAAATTGAGACCCAGTACTTC. Translating it yields CASSYFRGEIETQYF.